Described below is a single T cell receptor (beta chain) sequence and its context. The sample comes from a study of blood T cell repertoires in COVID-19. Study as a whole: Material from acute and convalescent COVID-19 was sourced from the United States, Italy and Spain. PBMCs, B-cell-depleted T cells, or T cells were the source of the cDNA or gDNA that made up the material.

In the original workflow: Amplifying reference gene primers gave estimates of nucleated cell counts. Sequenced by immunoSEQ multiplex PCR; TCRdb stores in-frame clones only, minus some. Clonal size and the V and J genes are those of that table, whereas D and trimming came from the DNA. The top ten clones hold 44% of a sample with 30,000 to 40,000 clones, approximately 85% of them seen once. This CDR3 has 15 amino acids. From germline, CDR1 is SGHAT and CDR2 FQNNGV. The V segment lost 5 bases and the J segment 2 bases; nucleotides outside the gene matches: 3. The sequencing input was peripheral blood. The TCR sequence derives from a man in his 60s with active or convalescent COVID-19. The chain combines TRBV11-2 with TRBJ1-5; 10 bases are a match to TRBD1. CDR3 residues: CASSRGTGGNQPQHF. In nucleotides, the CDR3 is TGTGCCAGCAGCCGTGGGACAGGGGGCAATCAGCCCCAGCATTTT.